These 25 T cell receptor beta chains came from one sample sequenced in a study of T-cell memory formation after mild COVID-19. TCRdb reanalysed the 5' RACE reads using MiXCR and keeps one entry per CDR3 protein. Of about 560,000 distinct CDR3 sequences in the sample, about 22% are singletons; the top ten hold approximately 8%. Sequencing input: PBMCs or a T cell subset sorted from them (not recorded which). These TCRs come from an adult woman who had mild COVID-19 (a few samples of this study predate the infection). Cell type and time point are not known.

The J gene is TRBJ2-7, the V gene TRBV7-8, with D tentatively TRBD2 (5 bases). Germline values: CDR1 SGHVS, CDR2 FQNEAQ. The CDR3 runs to 15 residues. V lost 5 bases to trimming and J lost 0 bases, with 14 bases between them. This chain's CDR3 is CASSPVRGFSYEQYF. The CDR3 DNA reads as TGTGCCAGCAGCCCCGTAAGAGGGTTCTCCTACGAGCAGTACTTC.

There are a few counts of this clonotype. The J gene is TRBJ1-3, the V gene TRBV11-2, with TRBD1 matching 9 bases. The CDR3 spans 15 residues. V lost 3 bases and J lost 4; bases outside the gene matches: 4. Germline V gives CDR1 SGHAT, CDR2 FQNNGV. The CDR3 region has the DNA TGTGCCAGCAGCTTCGACAGGGGGTCCGGAAACACCATATATTTT. Translation gives CASSFDRGSGNTIYF. The full variable domain, completed using reference TRBV11-2 and TRBJ1-3, is EAGVAQSPRYKIIEKRQSVAFWCNPISGHATLYWYQQILGQGPKLLIQFQNNGVVDDSQLPKDRFSAERLKGVDSTLKIQPAKLEDSAVYLCASSFDRGSGNTIYFGEGSWLTVV.

The chain uses TRBV20-1 and TRBJ2-3; 10 bases are a match to TRBD2. V gave up 3 bases and J gave up 0 bases; unmatched junction bases: 3. There are 15 residues in the CDR3. CDR1 DFQATT and CDR2 SNEGSKA come from the germline V gene (reference sequence). The CDR3 region has the DNA TGCAGTGCTAGCTCGACTAGCGGGAGCACAGATACGCAGTATTTT. This translates into CSASSTSGSTDTQYF.

The genes are TRBV27 and TRBJ2-7, with D maybe TRBD2 (6 bases). The germline CDR1 and CDR2 sequences are MNHEY and SMNVEV (reference sequence). Trimming removed 5 bases at V and 6 bases at J, with 17 bases between. The CDR3 sequence is 14 residues long. The CDR3 nucleotides read TGTGCCAGCAGTCCGACTAGTCCCCTCTCCGAGCAGTACTTC. This gives the protein CASSPTSPLSEQYF.

The rearrangement joins TRBV2 to TRBJ2-1; TRBD2 is a possible D gene (6 bases). Trimming cost V 0 bases and J 7 bases, with 7 bases left between them. CDR1 is SNHLY and CDR2 is FYNNEI in the germline V gene. The CDR3 contains 13 residues. The CDR3: CASSEARGNEQFF. CDR3 DNA sequence: TGTGCCAGCAGTGAAGCGCGGGGAAATGAGCAGTTCTTC.

This clonotype was seen a few times. The rearrangement joins TRBV12-3 or TRBV12-4 to TRBJ2-1, with TRBD2 matching 14 bases. V lost 5 bases to trimming and J lost 7 bases; unmatched junction nucleotides: 7. The CDR3 has 16 residues. The CDR3 region is CASSKGLAGAENEQFF. The CDR3 DNA sequence: TGTGCCAGCAGTAAGGGACTAGCGGGAGCTGAGAATGAGCAGTTCTTC.

V is TRBV7-9 and J is TRBJ2-7; D gene uncertain. With 6 bases removed from V and 3 bases from J, the gap between germline ends came to 6 bases. The CDR3 has 11 residues. The germline gives CDR1 SEHNR, CDR2 FQNEAQ (reference sequence). As DNA, the CDR3 is TGTGCCAGCAGTTTTCACTACGAGCAGTACTTC. Protein sequence: CASSFHYEQYF.

This clonotype appeared a few times. The V call is TRBV11-2, the J call TRBJ1-1, with D tentatively TRBD1 (5 bases). The CDR3 is 15 amino acids. Trimming took off 4 bases at V and 4 bases at J, with 16 bases between the two ends. CDR1 is SGHAT and CDR2 is FQNNGV in the germline V gene. CDR3 nucleotides: TGTGCCAGCAGCTCACTCCGGGGGTGGGGCACTGAAGCTTTCTTT. Amino acid sequence: CASSSLRGWGTEAFF.

This clonotype came up a few times. The J gene is TRBJ1-3, the V gene TRBV7-2; TRBD1 is a possible D gene (6 bases). V lost 3 bases and J lost 0, with 21 bases in between. Germline CDR1 reads SGHTA; CDR2 reads FQGNSA. This CDR3 is built from 19 residues. The CDR3 spells CASSFTITRTASSGNTIYF. The CDR3 nucleotides are TGTGCCAGCAGCTTTACCATCACCCGGACAGCGAGCTCTGGAAACACCATATATTTT.

In its sample, this clonotype was seen a few times. The chain carries TRBV4-2 and TRBJ2-1; 10 nucleotides match TRBD2. The CDR3 extends over 16 amino acids. The J segment lost 8 bases and the V segment lost 0 bases, leaving 7 bases of the junction unmatched. Per germline, CDR1 LGHNA and CDR2 YNFKEQ. The CDR3 coding sequence is TGTGCCAGCAGCCAAGATGGAGCGGGGGGGTCCTATGAGCAGTTCTTC. Protein sequence: CASSQDGAGGSYEQFF.

This clonotype was seen a few times. The J gene is TRBJ2-1, the V gene TRBV7-3; 7 bases match TRBD2. The length of the CDR3 is 15 residues. Germline V gene data show CDR1 as SGHTA and CDR2 as FQGTGA. Losses at the gene ends were 5 bases for V and 2 bases for J; bases not matched to a gene: 6. CDR3 sequence: CASSQGLAAYNEQFF. The CDR3 nucleotides are TGTGCCAGCAGCCAGGGTCTAGCGGCCTACAATGAGCAGTTCTTC.

In its sample, this clonotype was seen a few times. This rearrangement joins TRBV18 to TRBJ1-4; D ambiguous. Germline-derived CDR1 and CDR2 are KGHSH and LQKENI. CDR3 length: 14 amino acids. V gave up 6 bases and J gave up 0 bases, with 8 bases separating them. The CDR3, as DNA: TGTGCCAGCTCCCCAGCAGCAACTAATGAAAAACTGTTTTTT. Its translation is CASSPAATNEKLFF. Complete variable domain (other parts from reference TRBV18 and TRBJ1-4): NAGVMQNPRHLVRRRGQEARLRCSPMKGHSHVYWYRQLPEEGLKFMVYLQKENIIDESGMPKERFSAEFPKEGPSILRIQQVVRGDSAAYFCASSPAATNEKLFFGSGTQLSVL.

The V call is TRBV7-8, the J call TRBJ2-3, with D uncertain. From germline, CDR1 is SGHVS and CDR2 FQNEAQ. V was pared by 1 base and J by 1 base, with 9 bases between. The CDR3 spans 15 residues. CDR3 nucleotides: TGTGCCAGCAGCTTAGTCGTCCTGGGCACAGATACGCAGTATTTT. It translates to CASSLVVLGTDTQYF.

The CDR3 region is CANRPTSTQGTTTF. For the CDR3, the DNA is TGTGCCAACAGACCTACAAGTACTCAGGGTACAACTACCTTC. The genes are TRBV2 and TRBJ1-2, with D perhaps matching TRBD1 (5 bases). Deletions cut 10 bases from V and 14 bases from J, with 29 bases between. Per the germline V gene, CDR1 is SNHLY and CDR2 is FYNNEI. The CDR3 runs 14 residues.

There are a few counts of this clonotype. The DNA for the CDR3 is TGTGCCATCGGCCAAAGGCAGGCCGGCTATGGCTACACCTTC. Residues: CAIGQRQAGYGYTF. The chain is built from TRBV10-3 and TRBJ1-2, with D unclear. Trimming shortened V by 8 bases and J by 4 bases, and 17 bases separated the two germline ends. The CDR3 consists of 14 residues. Per germline, CDR1 ENHRY and CDR2 SYGVKD.

This clonotype has a handful of counts. The V and J genes are TRBV3-1 and TRBJ1-5; D remains ambiguous. This CDR3 has 13 amino acids. V lost 1 base and J lost 0, with 1 base in between. Germline CDR1 and CDR2: LGHDT and YNNKEL (reference sequence). The CDR3 here is CASSQASNQPQHF. The DNA of the CDR3 is TGTGCCAGCAGCCAAGCTAGCAATCAGCCCCAGCATTTT.

This clonotype was detected a few times. V is TRBV27 and J is TRBJ1-1, with a tentative D call TRBD1 (5 bases). The CDR3 is made up of 11 amino acids. CDR1 and CDR2 from the germline V gene are MNHEY and SMNVEV (reference sequence). Trimming took off 6 bases at V and 11 bases at J, with 13 bases between the two ends. For the CDR3, the DNA is TGTGCCAGCAGCTGGAGGGGATCGGCTTTCTTT. It encodes CASSWRGSAFF.

J is TRBJ1-1 and V is TRBV5-6; 9 bases fit TRBD1. The CDR3 is 13 amino acids. Germline values: CDR1 SGHDT, CDR2 YYEEEE. The J segment lost 6 bases and the V segment lost 4 bases, leaving 4 bases of the junction unmatched. CDR3 nucleotides: TGTGCCAGCAGCCCTACAGGGGGCCCTGAAGCTTTCTTT. It is translated as CASSPTGGPEAFF.

This clonotype was observed a handful of times. The rearrangement uses TRBV15 and TRBJ2-1; 7 bases match TRBD1. The CDR3 has 14 amino acids. Germline CDR1 reads LNHNV; CDR2 reads YYDKDF (reference sequence). J gave up 1 base and V 8 bases, and 5 bases lay outside the gene matches. The CDR3 reads CATGRDSSYNEQFF. Written as DNA, the CDR3 is TGTGCCACCGGAAGGGACAGTTCCTACAATGAGCAGTTCTTC.

The rearrangement uses TRBV12-3 or TRBV12-4 and TRBJ1-1, with 8 positions matching TRBD1. The CDR3 is made up of 15 amino acids. V shed 6 bases and J 5 bases; nucleotides not matched to a gene: 11. The CDR3 nucleotides are TGTGCCAGCAGGGATGAGGGCAGGGGGCGGACTGAAGCTTTCTTT. This sequence encodes CASRDEGRGRTEAFF.

J is TRBJ1-2 and V is TRBV6-5; no definite D call. The CDR3 consists of 14 residues. Germline V gene sequence: CDR1 MNHEY, CDR2 SVGAGI. The V end lost 0 bases, the J end lost 4 bases, and 9 bases lay between the germline ends. CDR3 in amino acids: CASSYSIKGYGYTF. The CDR3 DNA sequence: TGTGCCAGCAGTTACTCGATAAAGGGCTATGGCTACACCTTC.

The chain combines TRBV3-1 with TRBJ1-3; 7 bases map to TRBD1. After removal of 2 bases from V and 0 bases from J, the junction contained 10 bases not matched to a gene. The germline CDR1 and CDR2 sequences are LGHDT and YNNKEL (reference sequence). The CDR3 is made up of 18 amino acids. The CDR3 coding sequence is TGTGCCAGCAGCCAAATGGGACAGTTCGACAGCTCTGGAAACACCATATATTTT. This translates into CASSQMGQFDSSGNTIYF.

The chain has TRBV20-1 and TRBJ2-1, with D perhaps being TRBD1 or TRBD2 (5 bases each). Per germline, CDR1 DFQATT and CDR2 SNEGSKA (reference sequence). Trimming pared 6 bases from V and 4 bases from J, leaving 19 bases between. The CDR3 runs 15 residues. The DNA of the CDR3 is TGCAGTGCCCCGGGACGTAGCTCGTGGTACAATGAGCAGTTCTTC. Translating it yields CSAPGRSSWYNEQFF.

This clonotype was recorded a few times. The chain joins TRBV5-1 to TRBJ2-5; 9 bases match TRBD2. CDR1 and CDR2 from the germline V gene are SGHRS and YFSETQ. Trimming cost V 3 bases and J 5 bases; bases outside gene matches: 5. The CDR3 totals 14 residues. CDR3 sequence: CASSSGLAPETQYF. As DNA, the CDR3 is TGCGCCAGCAGCTCCGGACTAGCGCCCGAGACCCAGTACTTC.

This chain links TRBV9 with TRBJ2-7, with TRBD2 identical over 10 bases. Germline trimming cut 1 base from V and 4 bases from J; bases unmatched to any gene: 2. The CDR3 is 14 residues long. Per germline, CDR1 SGDLS and CDR2 YYNGEE. The CDR3 sequence: CASSVSGRAYEQYF. CDR3 coding DNA: TGTGCCAGCAGCGTAAGCGGGAGGGCGTACGAGCAGTACTTC. Looking up the rest from reference TRBV9 and TRBJ2-7 gives the full variable domain: DSGVTQTPKHLITATGQRVTLRCSPRSGDLSVYWYQQSLDQGLQFLIQYYNGEERAKGNILERFSAQQFPDLHSELNLSSLELGDSALYFCASSVSGRAYEQYFGPGTRLTVT.